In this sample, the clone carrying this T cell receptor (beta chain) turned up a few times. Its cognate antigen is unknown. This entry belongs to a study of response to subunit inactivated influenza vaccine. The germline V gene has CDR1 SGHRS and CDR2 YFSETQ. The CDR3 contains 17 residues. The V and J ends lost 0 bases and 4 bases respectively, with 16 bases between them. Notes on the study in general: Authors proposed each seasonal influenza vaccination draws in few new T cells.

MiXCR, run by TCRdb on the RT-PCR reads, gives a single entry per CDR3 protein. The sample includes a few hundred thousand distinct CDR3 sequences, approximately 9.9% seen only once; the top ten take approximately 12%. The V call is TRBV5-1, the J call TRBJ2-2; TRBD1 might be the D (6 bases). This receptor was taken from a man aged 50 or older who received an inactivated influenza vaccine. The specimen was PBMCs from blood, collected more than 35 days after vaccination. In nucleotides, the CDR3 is TGCGCCAGCAGCTTGGAAGGGCGAGGGACATTCACCGGGGAGCTGTTTTTT. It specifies CASSLEGRGTFTGELFF.